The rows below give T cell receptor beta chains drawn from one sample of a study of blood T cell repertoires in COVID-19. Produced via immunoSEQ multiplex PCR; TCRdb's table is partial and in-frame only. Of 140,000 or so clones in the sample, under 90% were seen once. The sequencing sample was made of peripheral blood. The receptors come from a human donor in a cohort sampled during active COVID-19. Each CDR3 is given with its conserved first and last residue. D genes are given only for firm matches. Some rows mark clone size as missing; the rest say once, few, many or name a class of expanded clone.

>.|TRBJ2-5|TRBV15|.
CATLREGETQYF
TGTGCCACCCTACGGGAAGGGGAGACCCAGTACTTC
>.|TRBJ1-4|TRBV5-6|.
CASSSLTATNEKLFF
TGTGCCAGCAGCTCACTCACCGCAACTAATGAAAAACTGTTTTTT
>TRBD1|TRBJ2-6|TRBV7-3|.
CASSLNPGQGATGANVLTF
TGTGCCAGCAGCTTAAACCCGGGACAGGGGGCAACTGGGGCCAACGTCCTGACTTTC
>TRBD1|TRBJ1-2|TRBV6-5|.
CASSLGTGYGYTF
TGTGCCAGCAGTTTAGGGACAGGCTATGGCTACACCTTC
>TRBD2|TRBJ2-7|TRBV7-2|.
CASSLSGTNYEQYF
TGTGCCAGCAGCTTGTCCGGGACTAACTACGAGCAGTACTTC
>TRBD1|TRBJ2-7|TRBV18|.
CASSPTGAHEQYF
TGTGCCAGCTCACCTACAGGGGCCCACGAGCAGTACTTC
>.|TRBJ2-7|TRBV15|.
CATSRDQTGSSYEQYF
TGTGCCACCAGCAGAGATCAAACAGGGAGCTCCTACGAGCAGTACTTC
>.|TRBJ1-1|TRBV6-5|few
CASSVPGQSEAFF
TGTGCCAGCAGCGTCCCCGGACAGTCTGAAGCTTTCTTT
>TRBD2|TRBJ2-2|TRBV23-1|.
CASRTGCPGLAGTGELFF
TGCGCCAGCAGGACAGGTTGTCCGGGACTAGCGGGAACCGGGGAGCTGTTTTTT
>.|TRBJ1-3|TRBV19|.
CASSLEGTSGNTIYF
TGTGCCAGTAGTCTCGAGGGTACCTCTGGAAACACCATATATTTT
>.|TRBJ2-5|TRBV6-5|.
CASHRGIETQYF
TGTGCCAGCCACCGAGGGATAGAGACCCAGTACTTC
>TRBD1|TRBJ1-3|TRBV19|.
CASTPGTGRRLSGNTIYF
TGTGCCAGTACTCCCGGGACAGGGAGGCGTCTCTCTGGAAACACCATATATTTT
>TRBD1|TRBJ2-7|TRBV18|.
CASSPGTGGDYEQYF
TGTGCCAGCTCTCCAGGGACAGGGGGGGACTACGAGCAGTACTTC
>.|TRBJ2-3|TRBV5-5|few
CASSLDDASSTDTQYF
TGTGCCAGCAGCTTGGACGATGCGTCGAGCACAGATACGCAGTATTTT
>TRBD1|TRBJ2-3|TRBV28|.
CASSSDRVADTQYF
TGTGCCAGCAGTTCCGACAGGGTGGCCGATACGCAGTATTTT
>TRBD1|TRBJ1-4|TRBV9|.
CASSTYAGGASEKLFF
TGTGCCAGCAGCACATATGCAGGGGGCGCTTCTGAAAAACTGTTTTTT
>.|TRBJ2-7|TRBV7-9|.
CASSQTRGQTYEQYF
TGTGCCAGCAGCCAAACCCGAGGACAGACCTACGAGCAGTACTTC
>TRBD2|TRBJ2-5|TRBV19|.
CASSIRLAGQGEETQYF
TGTGCCAGTAGTATTCGGTTAGCGGGACAAGGGGAAGAGACCCAGTACTTC
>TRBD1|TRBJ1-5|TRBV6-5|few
CASSFEGAEPQHF
TGTGCCAGCAGTTTTGAGGGGGCAGAGCCCCAGCATTTT
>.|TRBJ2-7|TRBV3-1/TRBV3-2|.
CASSQRVERGEQYF
TGTGCCAGCAGCCAACGTGTTGAGCGTGGCGAGCAGTACTTC
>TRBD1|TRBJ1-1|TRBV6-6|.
CASSDRGNTEAFF
TGTGCCAGCAGTGACAGGGGGAACACTGAAGCTTTCTTT
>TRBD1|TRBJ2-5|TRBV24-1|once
CATSPPPGQGRETQYF
TGTGCCACCAGCCCCCCGCCGGGACAGGGGAGGGAGACCCAGTACTTC
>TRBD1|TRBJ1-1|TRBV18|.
CASLGQTGLWAFF
TGTGCCAGCTTGGGACAGACCGGGCTGTGGGCTTTCTTT
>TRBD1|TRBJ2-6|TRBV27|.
CASYKQGASSGANVLTF
TGTGCCAGCTACAAACAGGGGGCTAGCTCTGGGGCCAACGTCCTGACTTTC
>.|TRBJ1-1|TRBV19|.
CASSKGRVVDEAFF
TGTGCCAGTAGTAAGGGCAGGGTCGTGGATGAAGCTTTCTTT